The entry that follows covers one TCR beta chain sequence. Other DNA sequences in the same sample also yield this CDR3. Original processing methods: Reference gene primers were amplified, and this amplification served to estimate nucleated cell counts. Clones were sequenced by immunoSEQ multiplex PCR, and TCRdb holds only the in-frame ones, with some missing. V, J and clone size were drawn from that table, and D and trimming were deduced from the DNA. The data contain about half a million clones, roughly 85% of them singletons. This entry belongs to a study of blood T cell repertoires in COVID-19. At the level of the study: Material from acute and convalescent COVID-19 was sourced from the United States, Italy and Spain. Sources were T cells, B-cell-depleted T cells, or PBMCs; the material itself was cDNA or gDNA.

The sequencing sample was made of peripheral blood. This sequence originates from a human donor in a cohort sampled during active COVID-19.

CDR3 sequence (DNA): TGTGCCAGCAGCTCTCAAGAGACCCAGTACTTC. This codes for CASSSQETQYF. V gene TRBV7-9 combines with J gene TRBJ2-5; D is undetermined. Trimming took 4 bases from V and 2 from J, leaving 2 bases between them. The CDR3 covers 11 residues. Germline lookup yields CDR1 SEHNR and CDR2 FQNEAQ (reference sequence).